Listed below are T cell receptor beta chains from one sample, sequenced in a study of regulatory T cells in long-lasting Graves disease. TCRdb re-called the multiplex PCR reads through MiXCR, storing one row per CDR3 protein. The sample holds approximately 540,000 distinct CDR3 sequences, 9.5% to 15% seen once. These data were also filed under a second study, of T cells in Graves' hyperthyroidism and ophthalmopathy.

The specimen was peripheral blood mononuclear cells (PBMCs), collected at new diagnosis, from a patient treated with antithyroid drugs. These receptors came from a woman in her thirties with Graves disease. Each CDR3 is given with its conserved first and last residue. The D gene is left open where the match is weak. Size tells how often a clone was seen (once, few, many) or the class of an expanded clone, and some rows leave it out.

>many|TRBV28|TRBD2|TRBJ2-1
TGTGCCAGCAGTTCCTTAGGACTAGCGGGAAGTGAGCAGTTCTTC
CASSSLGLAGSEQFF
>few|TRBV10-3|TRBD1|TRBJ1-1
TGTGCCATTCGACAGGGGTCCGGCACTGAAGCTTTCTTT
CAIRQGSGTEAFF
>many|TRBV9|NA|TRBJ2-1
TGTGCCAGCAGCGTTTGGGATGGGCGGGGGCCCAGCTCCTACAATGAGCAGTTCTTC
CASSVWDGRGPSSYNEQFF
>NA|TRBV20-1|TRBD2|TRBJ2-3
TGCAGTGTGCCGACTAGCGGCACAGATACGCAGTATTTT
CSVPTSGTDTQYF
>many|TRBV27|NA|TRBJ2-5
TGTGCCAGCAGTTCTTGGAGGTCCCAAGAGACCCAGTACTTC
CASSSWRSQETQYF
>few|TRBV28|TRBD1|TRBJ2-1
TGTGCCAGCAGTGAAACAGGGGGCGCCCGGACTGAGCAGTTCTTC
CASSETGGARTEQFF
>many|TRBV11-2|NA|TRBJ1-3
TGTGCCAGCAGCTTGGGACGGTTGCCGAACTCTGGAAACACCATATATTTT
CASSLGRLPNSGNTIYF
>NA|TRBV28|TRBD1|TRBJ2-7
TGTGCCAGCAGTTTAGGCAGGGGGCTTATCTACGAGCAGTACTTC
CASSLGRGLIYEQYF
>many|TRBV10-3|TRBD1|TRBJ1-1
TGTGCCATCAGTGGGGGACAGACCACTGAAGCTTTCTTT
CAISGGQTTEAFF
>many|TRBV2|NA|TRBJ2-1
TGTGCCAGCAGCATAGCGGTAAGCTCCTACAATGAGCAGTTCTTC
CASSIAVSSYNEQFF
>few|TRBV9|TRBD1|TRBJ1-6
TGTGCCAGCAGCGCCGACAGGGATGGGTCCTATAATTCACCCCTCCACTTT
CASSADRDGSYNSPLHF
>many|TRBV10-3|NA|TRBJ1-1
TGTGCCATCTCGTCGTTGGGGACTGAAGCTTTCTTT
CAISSLGTEAFF
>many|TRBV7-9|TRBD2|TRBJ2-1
TGTGCCAGCAGCTTAAGTCGGCGGGAGCACTCCTACAATGAGCAGTTCTTC
CASSLSRREHSYNEQFF
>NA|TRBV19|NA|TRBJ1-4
TGTGCCAGTAGAGGACGAACGGGGGATGAAAAACTGTTTTTT
CASRGRTGDEKLFF
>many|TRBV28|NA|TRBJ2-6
TGTGCCAGCAGCTTCGGTTCATCTGGGGCCAACGTCCTGACTTTC
CASSFGSSGANVLTF
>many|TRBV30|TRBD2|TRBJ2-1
TGTGCCTGGAAGAGACTAGCGGGAAACGGTGAGCAGTTCTTC
CAWKRLAGNGEQFF
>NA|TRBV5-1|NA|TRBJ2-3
TGCGCCAGCAGCTTGGAAGGCAGCCACACAGATACGCAGTATTTT
CASSLEGSHTDTQYF
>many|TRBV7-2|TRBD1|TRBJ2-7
TGTGCCAGCAGCTCTAGGGACAGCTACGAGCAGTACTTC
CASSSRDSYEQYF
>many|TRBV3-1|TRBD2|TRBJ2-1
TGTGCCAGCAGCTTGACCGGGACTAGCGGGAGGAATGAGCAGTTCTTC
CASSLTGTSGRNEQFF
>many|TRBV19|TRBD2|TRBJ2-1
TGTGCCAGTAAGGCGCGTAGCGGGAGGTACAATGAGCAGTTCTTC
CASKARSGRYNEQFF
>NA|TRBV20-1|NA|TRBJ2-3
TGCAGTGCTAGCGGGGCCGCAGATACGCAGTATTTT
CSASGAADTQYF
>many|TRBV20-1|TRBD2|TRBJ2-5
TGCAGTGCTCCCGCGGGAGGGCCAGTTGAGACCCAGTACTTC
CSAPAGGPVETQYF
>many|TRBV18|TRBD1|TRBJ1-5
TGTGCCAGCTCCCCGGGACAGGGACAGCCCCAGCATTTT
CASSPGQGQPQHF
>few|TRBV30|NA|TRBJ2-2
TGTGCCTGGAGTAGGTTCGTAATGAACACCGGGGAGCTGTTTTTT
CAWSRFVMNTGELFF
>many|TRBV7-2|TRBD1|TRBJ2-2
TGTGCCAGCAGCTTCCCCCCGGGACAGTTGAACACCGGGGAGCTGTTTTTT
CASSFPPGQLNTGELFF
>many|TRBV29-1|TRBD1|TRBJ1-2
TGCAGCGTTGTGTTACAGGGGGGAGGCTACACCTTC
CSVVLQGGGYTF
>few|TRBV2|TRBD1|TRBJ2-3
TGTGCCAGCAGTATCCAGATCGATACCTCCCGGGACAGCATGCAGTATTTT
CASSIQIDTSRDSMQYF